The 25 T cell receptor beta chains below were found in one sample sequenced in a study of OX40 agonist ivuxolimab in advanced cancers. Here immunoSEQ multiplex PCR was the method, and the copy in TCRdb shows in-frame clones only, minus some. In the table there are tens of thousands of clones, just under 80% of which are singletons. This specimen was CD4+ or CD8+ T cells sorted from blood, taken in a trial of the OX40 agonist ivuxolimab. Receptor source: an adult with an advanced solid tumor such as melanoma, head and neck, liver or kidney cancer.

This clone is categorized as medium-sized. This chain connects TRBV7-6 to TRBJ2-1, with 10 nucleotides matching TRBD2. The CDR3 sequence is 15 residues long. The germline V gene encodes CDR1 SGHVS and CDR2 FNYEAQ. Germline trimming cut 2 bases from V and 6 bases from J; bases unmatched to any gene: 4. As DNA, the CDR3 is TGTGCCAGCAGCTTAATAGCGGGAGGCTCCAATGAGCAGTTCTTC. This encodes CASSLIAGGSNEQFF.

This clone was detected only once. The chain uses TRBV7-8 and TRBJ1-5; the D gene is possibly TRBD1 (6 bases). Germline CDR1 is SGHVS and CDR2 is FQNEAQ. The CDR3 has 14 amino acids. Trimming took 3 bases from V and 2 from J, leaving 8 bases between them. The CDR3 sequence is CASSFQGRNQPQHF. CDR3 bases: TGTGCCAGCAGCTTCCAGGGGCGCAATCAGCCCCAGCATTTT.

The chain recombines TRBV5-1 with TRBJ1-1; the D is unclear. V lost 6 bases and J lost 4, with 10 bases in between. Germline CDR1 is SGHRS and CDR2 is YFSETQ. This CDR3 contains 12 residues. CDR3 residues: CASNSPGTEAFF. The CDR3 DNA reads TGCGCCAGCAACTCCCCGGGCACTGAAGCTTTCTTT.

This chain connects TRBV28 to TRBJ2-7, with 11 bases that match TRBD1. From germline, CDR1 is MDHEN and CDR2 SYDVKM. The CDR3 is made up of 14 amino acids. Trimming at V came to 1 base and at J to 7 bases, leaving 3 bases not matched to a gene. CDR3 sequence reads: CASSLFGTGGEQYF. CDR3 coding DNA: TGTGCCAGCAGTTTATTTGGGACAGGGGGTGAGCAGTACTTC. The whole variable domain, remainder taken from reference TRBV28 and TRBJ2-7, is DVKVTQSSRYLVKRTGEKVFLECVQDMDHENMFWYRQDPGLGLRLIYFSYDVKMKEKGDIPEGYSVSREKKERFSLILESASTNQTSMYLCASSLFGTGGEQYFGPGTRLTVT.

This chain joins TRBV6-1 and TRBJ2-5; D gene unclear. The V and J ends lost 6 bases and 13 bases respectively, with 21 bases between them. This CDR3 spans 13 amino acids. The germline V gene encodes CDR1 MNHNS and CDR2 SASEGT. The CDR3 coding sequence is TGTGCCAGCAGCACAAGGGCAGGCCGATATCTGTACTTC. It specifies CASSTRAGRYLYF.

The V gene is TRBV19, the J gene TRBJ2-1; D may be TRBD2 (7 bases). CDR1 LNHDA and CDR2 SQIVND come from the germline V gene (reference sequence). The V and J ends lost 0 bases and 0 bases respectively, with 12 bases between them. The CDR3 contains 17 residues. DNA of the CDR3: TGTGCCAGTAGTATAGAAGGGGGGGACTTCTCCTACAATGAGCAGTTCTTC. It translates to CASSIEGGDFSYNEQFF.

The chain carries TRBV5-1 and TRBJ2-1; D unclear. V was shortened by 0 bases and J by 3 bases, with 13 bases between the two germline ends. Germline CDR1 is SGHRS and CDR2 is YFSETQ. CDR3 size: 16 residues. The CDR3 spells CASSLVGLRSYNEQFF. CDR3 DNA sequence: TGCGCCAGCAGCTTGGTTGGTTTACGGAGCTACAATGAGCAGTTCTTC.

This clone was seen only a few times. The rearrangement joins TRBV18 to TRBJ1-1, with a tentative D call TRBD1 (6 bases). The V gene's germline CDR1 is KGHSH and CDR2 LQKENI. V was clipped by 4 bases and J by 6 bases, with 21 bases between them. The CDR3 spans 16 residues. CDR3 nucleotide sequence: TGTGCCAGCTCACAGGGGGGGGGCGCGAGGCACGCTGAAGCTTTCTTT. This sequence encodes CASSQGGGARHAEAFF.

V gene TRBV2 combines with J gene TRBJ2-2, with 9 positions matching TRBD1. The CDR3 is made up of 14 amino acids. The germline gives CDR1 SNHLY, CDR2 FYNNEI. Germline trimming cut 6 bases from V and 7 bases from J; bases unmatched to any gene: 6. CDR3 in DNA: TGTGCCAGCAGAGGACAGGGGACGAGCGGGGAGCTGTTTTTT. Its protein product is CASRGQGTSGELFF.

The chain uses TRBV2 and TRBJ2-2, with D hard to call. V lost 7 bases and J 1 base, leaving 10 bases between the germline ends. The CDR3 covers 14 residues. Germline CDR1 SNHLY, CDR2 FYNNEI. CDR3 residues: CASMQIRNTGELFF. The CDR3 nucleotides are TGTGCCAGCATGCAGATCAGGAACACCGGGGAGCTGTTTTTT.

DNA of the CDR3: TGTGCCAGTAGTAGGGGACAGGGCAATGAGCAGTTCTTC. It specifies CASSRGQGNEQFF. This chain links TRBV19 with TRBJ2-1; TRBD1 agrees at 9 bases. The germline V gene has CDR1 LNHDA and CDR2 SQIVND (reference sequence). V gave up 4 bases and J gave up 6 bases; unmatched junction bases: 1. The CDR3 contains 13 residues. Based on the CDR3 plus reference TRBV19 and TRBJ2-1, the full variable domain is DGGITQSPKYLFRKEGQNVTLSCEQNLNHDAMYWYRQDPGQGLRLIYYSQIVNDFQKGDIAEGYSVSREKKESFPLTVTSAQKNPTAFYLCASSRGQGNEQFFGPGTRLTVL.

The chain combines TRBV9 with TRBJ2-1; D possibly corresponds to TRBD1 (7 bases). There are 15 residues in the CDR3. CDR1 and CDR2 (germline): SGDLS, YYNGEE. Between the trimmed V and J ends, which lost 4 bases and 0 bases, there was a span of 11 bases. The CDR3 spells CASSLEGASYNEQFF. The CDR3 DNA sequence: TGTGCCAGCAGCCTGGAGGGGGCCTCCTACAATGAGCAGTTCTTC.

The chain uses TRBV6-1 and TRBJ1-5, with D possibly TRBD1 on 6 matching bases. This CDR3 has 16 residues. CDR1 is MNHNS, CDR2 SASEGT, per germline. The ends were cut back, 3 bases at V and 3 bases at J, with 15 bases in the middle. The CDR3 here is CASSDGGGGNNQPQHF. Here the CDR3 DNA reads TGTGCCAGCAGTGACGGTGGAGGGGGAAACAATCAGCCCCAGCATTTT.

In this sample, this clone turned up a few times. This chain connects TRBV7-6 to TRBJ1-5; the D gene is possibly TRBD1 (5 bases). Trimming took 4 bases from V and 9 from J, leaving 16 bases between them. CDR1 SGHVS and CDR2 FNYEAQ come from the germline V gene. The length of the CDR3 is 14 residues. The CDR3 DNA is TGTGCCAGCAGCTCGGGACGGTCTGCTGGGCCCCAGCATTTT. Residues: CASSSGRSAGPQHF.

This chain connects TRBV2 to TRBJ2-1; 7 bases are a match to TRBD2. This CDR3 comprises 16 residues. V was pared by 6 bases and J by 2 bases, with 10 bases of the junction left unmatched. CDR1 SNHLY and CDR2 FYNNEI come from the germline V gene. The CDR3 sequence: CASRDLLAVAYNEQFF. The DNA of the CDR3 is TGTGCCAGCAGGGACCTCCTAGCGGTTGCCTACAATGAGCAGTTCTTC.

This clone was seen a few times. V and J are TRBV30 and TRBJ1-5; D remains ambiguous. The germline V gene encodes CDR1 GTSNPN and CDR2 SVGIG (reference sequence). The CDR3 runs to 13 residues. V was cut by 1 base and J by 5 bases, with 9 bases left in between. As DNA, the CDR3 is TGTGCCTGGAGTGCGGGAATGGATCAGCCCCAGCATTTT. The encoded protein is CAWSAGMDQPQHF.

V and J are TRBV6-4 and TRBJ2-5; 13 nucleotides match TRBD2. V dropped 3 bases and J dropped 5; count of bases not matched to a gene: 12. This CDR3 contains 18 residues. Germline lookup yields CDR1 MRHNA and CDR2 SNTAGT. As DNA, the CDR3 is TGTGCCAGCAGTGAACCGGGACTAGCGGGACCGGCGGGGGAGACCCAGTACTTC. Translated, it gives CASSEPGLAGPAGETQYF.

V gene TRBV28 combines with J gene TRBJ1-6; no firm D call. Germline V gene sequence: CDR1 MDHEN, CDR2 SYDVKM. Trimming removed 6 bases from V and 14 bases from J, with 11 bases in between. The CDR3 is made up of 11 amino acids. The CDR3: CASRDPQTLHF. The CDR3, as DNA: TGTGCCAGCAGGGACCCTCAAACCCTCCACTTT.

The chain recombines TRBV27 with TRBJ2-3; possible D gene TRBD2, 5 bases. V lost 7 bases and J lost 4, with 18 bases in between. From germline, CDR1 is MNHEY and CDR2 SMNVEV (reference sequence). This CDR3 region has 15 residues. The CDR3 loop reads CASKNLALAPDTQYF. DNA for the CDR3: TGTGCCAGCAAAAACCTAGCACTGGCACCAGATACGCAGTATTTT.

V usage is TRBV7-9 and J usage is TRBJ2-3; D remains ambiguous. The CDR3 length is 13 residues. Germline CDR1 SEHNR, CDR2 FQNEAQ (reference sequence). V was pared by 8 bases and J by 2 bases, with 11 bases between. The CDR3 reads CASEDSDTDTQYF. As DNA, the CDR3 is TGTGCCAGCGAAGACTCGGACACAGATACGCAGTATTTT.

This chain joins TRBV19 and TRBJ1-2; 8 bases are a match to TRBD1. Germline V gives CDR1 LNHDA, CDR2 SQIVND (reference sequence). The V segment lost 3 bases and the J segment 8 bases; nucleotides outside the gene matches: 8. This CDR3 region has 14 residues. The CDR3 spells CASSIAQGGYGYTF. DNA of the CDR3: TGTGCCAGTAGTATTGCACAGGGGGGTTACGGCTACACCTTC.

This chain connects TRBV15 to TRBJ1-3; perhaps TRBD1 as D (5 bases). CDR1 and CDR2 from the germline V gene are LNHNV and YYDKDF (reference sequence). The CDR3 covers 15 residues. The V end lost 6 bases, the J end lost 2 bases, and 14 bases lay between the germline ends. The CDR3 loop reads CATSMNTGPGNTIYF. The CDR3, as DNA: TGTGCCACCAGTATGAACACGGGACCTGGAAACACCATATATTTT.

The chain has TRBV30 and TRBJ2-1; no clear D gene. Trimming took 1 base from V and 12 from J, leaving 10 bases between them. This CDR3 has 11 amino acids. The germline V gene encodes CDR1 GTSNPN and CDR2 SVGIG (reference sequence). CDR3 amino acids: CAWSDQFVQFF. The CDR3 DNA follows: TGTGCCTGGAGTGATCAGTTTGTGCAGTTCTTC.

There are a few counts of this clone. The chain has TRBV2 and TRBJ1-4; TRBD1 matches 8 bases. CDR1 is SNHLY and CDR2 is FYNNEI in the germline V gene. With V trimmed by 6 bases and J by 7 bases, 10 bases remained unmatched. The CDR3 loop spans 15 amino acids. The CDR3: CASRDGQGGFEKLFF. CDR3 coding DNA: TGTGCCAGCAGAGATGGACAGGGAGGATTTGAAAAACTGTTTTTT.

Remarks on this clone: The same CDR3 is also encoded by other DNA sequences in this sample. The chain joins TRBV5-1 to TRBJ2-1, with 10 bases matching TRBD1. Germline loops: CDR1 SGHRS, CDR2 YFSETQ. The CDR3 is 16 residues long. Germline trimming cut 0 bases from V and 0 bases from J; bases unmatched to any gene: 0. CDR3 sequence: CASSLGTGGSYNEQFF. The CDR3, as DNA: TGCGCCAGCAGCTTGGGGACAGGGGGCTCCTACAATGAGCAGTTCTTC.